This TCR beta chain comes out of a study of blood T cells in healthy people across ages. Study-wide results and caveats: The study found more naive CD4+ cells and higher diversity in long-lived than aged donors.

CDR3 length: 11 amino acids. Germline V gene data show CDR1 as KGHDR and CDR2 as SFDVKD. V lost 7 bases to trimming and J lost 8 bases, with 9 bases between them. This clonotype was seen a handful of times. The antigen remains unidentified. Alongside a J-beta primer mix, a sample-barcoded 5' primer served in a second PCR lasting about 7 to 11 cycles. TCRdb fed the 5' RACE reads into MiXCR, producing one record per CDR3 protein. The table has about 1.8 million distinct CDR3 sequences, roughly 50% seen once. Healthy Russian Caucasian donors spanned ages about 6 to 95 years. Drawn from each donor were roughly 10 milliliters of peripheral blood. Per sample, no less than 5.5 micrograms of total RNA were extracted.

The chain has TRBV24-1 and TRBJ2-3; possible D gene TRBD2, 6 bases. The origin of this receptor is a woman aged 40 to 55 in good health. The source material was blood. CDR3 sequence reads: CATSLGGTQYF. The CDR3 nucleotides read TGTGCCACCAGCCTCGGGGGTACGCAGTATTTT.